This T cell receptor beta chain was found in a study of response to subunit inactivated influenza vaccine. TCRdb itself ran the RT-PCR reads through MiXCR, one entry per CDR3 protein. The table records roughly 620,000 distinct CDR3 sequences, around 11% of them present only once. The CDR3 contains 15 residues. The V gene's germline CDR1 is SGHRS and CDR2 YFSETQ. Trimming stripped 0 bases from V and 0 bases from J, with 6 bases between. The same sample was also used in a study of T cells expressing NK-cell markers. That work adds: For TCR beta, cDNA was produced by 5'RACE template switching with UMIs. From sorted CD3+CD56+NKG2C+, CD3+CD56+NKG2C- and CD3+CD56-NKG2C+ T cells came the TCR beta repertoires. In the group of eight sequenced donors, seven were HCMV-seropositive and one was seronegative. Top CD8+ clonotypes included the dominant CD3+CD56+NKG2C+ clonotypes in roughly six donors. Certain NKG2C+ T cell clones were expanded, and their HCMV specificity remained unclear.

The sample here was PBMCs from blood, taken on the day of vaccination. The clonotype comes from a middle-aged man who received an inactivated influenza vaccine. The gene calls are TRBV5-1 and TRBJ1-4; D gene ambiguous. Written as DNA, the CDR3 is TGCGCCAGCAGCTTGGGGCCAGCAACTAATGAAAAACTGTTTTTT. Translation gives CASSLGPATNEKLFF.